The T cell receptor beta chain under discussion was sequenced for a study of T cells in Graves' hyperthyroidism and ophthalmopathy. This clonotype occurred many times. Its antigen is unidentified. Points from the study as a whole: A model built on 13 V-J features separated ophthalmopathy from stable hyperthyroidism. Expanded thyroid clonotypes (above 0.001) were mostly also found in blood.

This CDR3 spans 17 amino acids. From germline, CDR1 is MNHEY and CDR2 SVGEGT. V lost 0 bases, J lost 2 bases, and 14 bases lay in between. The TCR beta CDR3 regions underwent amplification using RNA transcripts as the source. HTBI primers were employed in a first-round RT-PCR of the TCR CDR3. A single record per CDR3 protein comes from TCRdb applying MiXCR to the multiplex PCR reads. Among over 250,000 distinct CDR3 sequences listed, about 20% were seen once. The sample taken for sequencing was blood. The origin of this receptor is a man aged 25-45 years with Graves' ophthalmopathy. This chain connects TRBV6-2 or TRBV6-3 to TRBJ1-5; D ambiguous. The CDR3 here is CASSYSISAAGNQPQHF. Written as DNA, the CDR3 is TGTGCCAGCAGTTACTCGATCTCCGCGGCGGGCAATCAGCCCCAGCATTTT.